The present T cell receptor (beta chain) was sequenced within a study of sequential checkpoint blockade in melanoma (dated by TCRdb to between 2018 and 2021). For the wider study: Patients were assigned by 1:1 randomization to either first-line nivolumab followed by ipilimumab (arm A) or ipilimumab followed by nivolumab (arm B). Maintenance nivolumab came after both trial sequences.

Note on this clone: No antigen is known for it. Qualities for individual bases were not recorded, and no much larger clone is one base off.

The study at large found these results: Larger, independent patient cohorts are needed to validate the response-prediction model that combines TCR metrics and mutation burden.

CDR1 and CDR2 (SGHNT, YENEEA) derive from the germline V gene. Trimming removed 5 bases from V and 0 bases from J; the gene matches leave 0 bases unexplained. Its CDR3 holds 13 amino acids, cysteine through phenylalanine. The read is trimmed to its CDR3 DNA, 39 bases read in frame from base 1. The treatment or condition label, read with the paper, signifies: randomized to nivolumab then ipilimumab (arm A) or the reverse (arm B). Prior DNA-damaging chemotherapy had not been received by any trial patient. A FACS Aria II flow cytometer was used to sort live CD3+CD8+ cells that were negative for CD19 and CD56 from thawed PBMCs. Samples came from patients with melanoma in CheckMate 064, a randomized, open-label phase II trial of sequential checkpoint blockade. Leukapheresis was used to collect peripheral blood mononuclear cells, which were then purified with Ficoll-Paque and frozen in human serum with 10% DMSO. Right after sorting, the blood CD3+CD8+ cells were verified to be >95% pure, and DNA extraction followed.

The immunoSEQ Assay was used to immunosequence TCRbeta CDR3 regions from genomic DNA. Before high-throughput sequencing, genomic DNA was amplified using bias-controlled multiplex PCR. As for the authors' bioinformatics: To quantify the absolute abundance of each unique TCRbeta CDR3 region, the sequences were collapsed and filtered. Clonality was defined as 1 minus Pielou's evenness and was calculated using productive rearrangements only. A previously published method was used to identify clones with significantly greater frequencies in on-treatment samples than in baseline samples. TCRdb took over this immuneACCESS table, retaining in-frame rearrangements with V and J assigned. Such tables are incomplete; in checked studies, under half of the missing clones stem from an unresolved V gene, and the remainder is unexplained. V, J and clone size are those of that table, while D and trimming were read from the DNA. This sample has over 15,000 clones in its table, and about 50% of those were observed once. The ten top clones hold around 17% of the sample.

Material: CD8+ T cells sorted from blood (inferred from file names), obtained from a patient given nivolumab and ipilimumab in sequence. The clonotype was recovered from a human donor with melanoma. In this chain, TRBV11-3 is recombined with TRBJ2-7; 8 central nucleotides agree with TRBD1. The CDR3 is CASSDRGSYEQYF. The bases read TGTGCCAGCAGCGACAGGGGCTCCTACGAGCAGTACTTC.